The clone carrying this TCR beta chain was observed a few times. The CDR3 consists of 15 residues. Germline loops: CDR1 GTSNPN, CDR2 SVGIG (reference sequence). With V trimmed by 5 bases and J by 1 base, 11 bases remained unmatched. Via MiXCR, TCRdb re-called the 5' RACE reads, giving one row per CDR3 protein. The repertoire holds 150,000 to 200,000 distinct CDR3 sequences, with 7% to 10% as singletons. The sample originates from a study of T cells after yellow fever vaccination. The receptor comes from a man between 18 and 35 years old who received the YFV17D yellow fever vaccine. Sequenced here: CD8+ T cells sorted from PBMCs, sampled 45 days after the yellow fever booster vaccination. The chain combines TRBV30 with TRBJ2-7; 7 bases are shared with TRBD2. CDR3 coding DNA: TGTGCCTGGGTTGACACGGGGGGATTATCCTACGAGCAGTACTTC. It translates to CAWVDTGGLSYEQYF.